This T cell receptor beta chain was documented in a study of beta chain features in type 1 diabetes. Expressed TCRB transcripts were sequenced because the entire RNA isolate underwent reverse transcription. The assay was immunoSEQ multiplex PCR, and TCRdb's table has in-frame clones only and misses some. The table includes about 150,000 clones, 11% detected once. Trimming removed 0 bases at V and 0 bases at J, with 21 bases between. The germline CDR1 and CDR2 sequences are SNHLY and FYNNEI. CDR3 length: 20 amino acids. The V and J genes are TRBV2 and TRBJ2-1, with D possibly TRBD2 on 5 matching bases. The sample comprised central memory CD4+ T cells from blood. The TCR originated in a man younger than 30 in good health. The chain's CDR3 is CASSEARSPAGRSSYNEQFF. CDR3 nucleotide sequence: TGTGCCAGCAGTGAAGCGCGGTCCCCTGCGGGTAGGAGCTCCTACAATGAGCAGTTCTTC.